The sequence of this T cell receptor beta chain was determined in a study of blood T cell repertoires in COVID-19 (dated by TCRdb to the early 2020s). The study in broad terms: Samples from collaborators originated in the United States, Italy and Spain and spanned both the acute and convalescent phases of COVID-19. The sample metadata nearly always contained a de-identified subject ID, COVID-19 status, age in years and sex. Samples were obtained from the ongoing ImmuneRACE study (first 160 participants) and from 1,000 to 1,500 subjects provided by 6 global collaborators. Where available, HLA class I and class II types were obtained from metadata supplied by the sample provider rather than from assay-based typing. The material from the prospective study consisted of cDNA or gDNA derived from T cells, B-cell-depleted T cells, or PBMCs. The repertoires were released in a freely available public database meant as a resource for research on the immune response to SARS-CoV-2. Deeply sampled blood TCRbeta repertoires from subjects exposed to, actively infected with, or recovered from COVID-19 were included in the dataset.

Enrolling through a virtual design, the prospective study's participants ranged in age from roughly 18 to 95 years and lived across around 25 United States geographic areas. To assign participants to cohorts, the prospective study relied on clinical history that participants themselves reported in a screening survey and a study questionnaire. For ImmuneRACE Cohort 3, a participant was defined as recovered based on two consecutive negative NP/OP PCR tests, clearance by a healthcare professional, or resolution of symptoms. In the prospective study, mobile phlebotomists collected whole blood, serum and a nasopharyngeal or oropharyngeal swab from each participant. Over a 2-month period, participants in the prospective study had the option of providing additional blood draws and questionnaires. Blood samples from the prospective study were shipped frozen or at room temperature prior to DNA extraction.

Regarding this clone: Its antigen is currently not known. Within one base of it there is no much larger clone, and no base qualities were kept.

What the study reported, not specific to this receptor: Clinical and demographic metadata were provided uncurated, with the amount varying by source and participant.

There are 15 amino acids in the CDR3, from cysteine to phenylalanine inclusive. The only DNA kept is the CDR3, 45 bases in frame from the first base. Looking up the germline V gene yields CDR1 MGHRA and CDR2 YSYEKL. V drops 3 bases and J drops 5 bases, leaving 14 bases in between. TCRbeta CDR3 regions were amplified from genomic DNA by means of the immunoSEQ Assay, a bias-controlled multiplex PCR. On the authors' methods: The number of nucleated cells in each sample was estimated by amplification of reference gene primers within the assay. To quantify the absolute abundance of each unique TCRbeta CDR3 rearrangement, sequence reads were collapsed and filtered. For each sample, productive Simpson clonality was calculated as the square root of Simpson's diversity index across productive rearrangements. Not all clones reach the TCRdb copy of this immuneACCESS table, which keeps in-frame sequences only. Checked studies attribute under half of the gap to unresolved V genes and leave the rest unexplained. From that table come the V and J calls and clone size; the DNA was used to work out D and trimming. For this sample there are 150,000 to 200,000 clones; 82% appear just once. The top ten constitute about 10% of the sample.

This receptor was taken from a man in his forties or fifties who had recovered from COVID-19. Sequenced: PBMCs or T cells enriched from blood (not recorded which). The chain employs TRBV4-1 and TRBJ2-1, with a tentative D gene TRBD2 over 5 matching bases. In nucleotide form, the sequence is TGCGCCAGCAGCCATCTTCCGCCGGGAAACAATGAGCAGTTCTTC. Its protein is CASSHLPPGNNEQFF.